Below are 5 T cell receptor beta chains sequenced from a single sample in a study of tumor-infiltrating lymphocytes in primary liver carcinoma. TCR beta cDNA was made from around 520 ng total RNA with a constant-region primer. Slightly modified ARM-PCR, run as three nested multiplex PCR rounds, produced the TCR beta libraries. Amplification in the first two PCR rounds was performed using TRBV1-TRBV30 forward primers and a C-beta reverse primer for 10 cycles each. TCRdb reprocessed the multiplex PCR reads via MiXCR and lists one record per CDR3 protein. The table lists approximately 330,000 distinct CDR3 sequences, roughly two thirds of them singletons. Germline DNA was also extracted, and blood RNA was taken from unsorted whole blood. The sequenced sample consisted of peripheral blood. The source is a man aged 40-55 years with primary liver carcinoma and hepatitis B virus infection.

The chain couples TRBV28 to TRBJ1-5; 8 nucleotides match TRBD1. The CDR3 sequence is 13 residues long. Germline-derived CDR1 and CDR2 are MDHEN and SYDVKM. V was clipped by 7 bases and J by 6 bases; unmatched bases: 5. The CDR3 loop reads CASIAGGSQPQHF. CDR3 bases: TGTGCCAGCATAGCAGGGGGCTCTCAGCCCCAGCATTTT.

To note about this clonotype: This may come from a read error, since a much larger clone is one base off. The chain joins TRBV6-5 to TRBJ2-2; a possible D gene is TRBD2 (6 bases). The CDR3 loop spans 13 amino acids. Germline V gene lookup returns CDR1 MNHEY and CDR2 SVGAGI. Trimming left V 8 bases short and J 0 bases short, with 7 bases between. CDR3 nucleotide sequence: TGTGCCAGCGGACTAACGAACACCGGGGAGCTGTTTTTT. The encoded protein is CASGLTNTGELFF.

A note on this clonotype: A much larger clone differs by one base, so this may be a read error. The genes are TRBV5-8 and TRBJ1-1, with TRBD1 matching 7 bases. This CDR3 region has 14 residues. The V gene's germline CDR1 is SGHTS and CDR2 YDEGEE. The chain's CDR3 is CASSLTGVNTETFF. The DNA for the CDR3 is TGTGCCAGCAGCTTGACAGGGGTCAACACTGAAACTTTCTTT.

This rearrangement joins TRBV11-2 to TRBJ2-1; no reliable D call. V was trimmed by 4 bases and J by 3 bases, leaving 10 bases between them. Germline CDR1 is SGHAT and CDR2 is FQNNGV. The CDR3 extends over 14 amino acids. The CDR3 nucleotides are TGTGCCAGCAGCTCGGTATCAGACTACAATGAGCAGTTCTTC. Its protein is CASSSVSDYNEQFF.

The CDR3 DNA sequence: TGTGCCAGCCCACCGGACTACAGCTCCTACAATGAGCAGTTCTTC. The encoded protein is CASPPDYSSYNEQFF. The chain joins TRBV28 to TRBJ2-1; D might be TRBD2 (6 bases). Germline V gene data show CDR1 as MDHEN and CDR2 as SYDVKM. V was clipped by 8 bases and J by 0 bases, with 14 bases between them. CDR3 length: 15 amino acids.